The 22 T cell receptor beta chains reported below all come from one sample, sequenced in a study of T cell repertoires in cytomegalovirus infection. TCRdb used MiXCR to reprocess the reads, holding one entry per CDR3 protein. The table lists tens of thousands of distinct CDR3 sequences, approximately 3.6% of them singletons. The sample taken for sequencing was PBMCs. These receptor sequences come from a human donor in good health (CMV status not recorded). Some clones in this sample may be carry-over from other donors' samples.

A few counts support this clonotype. This chain joins TRBV7-8 and TRBJ2-7; no firm D call. Trimming removed 1 base at V and 2 bases at J, with 21 bases between. Germline V gene sequence: CDR1 SGHVS, CDR2 FQNEAQ. This CDR3 contains 18 residues. In DNA, the CDR3 is TGTGCCAGCAGCTTAGTAGGTTTGGGTAATGAGTGGGCCTACGAGCAGTACTTC. This sequence encodes CASSLVGLGNEWAYEQYF.

At least ten counts were recorded for this clonotype. The V and J genes are TRBV7-2 and TRBJ2-5; unclear D gene. Germline CDR1 and CDR2: SGHTA and FQGNSA. The V end was cut by 5 bases, the J end by 5 bases, with 6 bases between. The CDR3 length is 11 residues. CDR3 sequence: CASSVFETQYF. CDR3 bases: TGTGCCAGCAGCGTGTTTGAGACCCAGTACTTC.

This clonotype was seen at least ten times. The chain links TRBV7-2 to TRBJ1-1, with D possibly TRBD1 on 5 matching bases. V gave up 6 bases and J gave up 4 bases, with 15 bases separating them. Germline lookup yields CDR1 SGHTA and CDR2 FQGNSA. The CDR3 loop spans 14 amino acids. This chain's CDR3 is CASRKRGVSTEAFF. The CDR3 nucleotides are TGTGCCAGCAGAAAACGGGGGGTTAGCACTGAAGCTTTCTTT.

This clonotype was seen ten or more times. The gene calls are TRBV7-8 and TRBJ1-6; 7 positions agree with TRBD1. Looked up from germline, CDR1 is SGHVS and CDR2 is FQNEAQ. The V and J ends lost 4 bases and 7 bases, in that order; junction bases with no gene match: 4. This CDR3 comprises 14 residues. For the CDR3, the DNA is TGTGCCAGCAGCTCACAGGGGCCCAATTCACCCCTCCACTTT. This translates into CASSSQGPNSPLHF.

This clonotype has at least ten counts. The chain has TRBV7-2 and TRBJ2-3; TRBD2 matches at 8 bases. The CDR3 totals 17 residues. Trimming at V came to 2 bases and at J to 2 bases, leaving 9 bases not matched to a gene. The germline CDR1 and CDR2 sequences are SGHTA and FQGNSA. CDR3 sequence: CASSLTASGYPTDTQYF. CDR3 DNA sequence: TGTGCCAGCAGCTTAACCGCTAGCGGGTACCCCACAGATACGCAGTATTTT.

This clonotype was recorded at least ten times. The chain is built from TRBV11-2 and TRBJ1-6; D is uncertain. CDR3 length equals 15 residues. V was clipped by 0 bases and J by 9 bases, with 12 bases between them. CDR1 SGHAT and CDR2 FQNNGV come from the germline V gene. This CDR3 reads CASSLDQRLVSPLHF. The DNA of the CDR3 is TGTGCCAGCAGCTTAGATCAGCGCTTGGTTTCACCCCTCCACTTT.

This clonotype was observed at least ten times. The chain recombines TRBV7-2 with TRBJ1-6; D is uncertain. The CDR3 length is 14 residues. Germline CDR1 and CDR2: SGHTA and FQGNSA. The V gene lost 3 bases and the J gene lost 5 bases, with 8 bases spanning the gap. CDR3 sequence (DNA): TGTGCCAGCAGCTTGGGCAGAAATAATTCACCCCTCCACTTT. It specifies CASSLGRNNSPLHF.

This clonotype was recorded many times. This chain joins TRBV29-1 and TRBJ1-2; 8 positions agree with TRBD1. CDR3 size: 12 residues. V was clipped by 7 bases and J by 10 bases; unmatched bases: 11. From germline, CDR1 is SQVTM and CDR2 ANQGSEA. The CDR3 here is CSGTGGEGDYTF. The CDR3 coding sequence is TGCAGCGGCACAGGGGGAGAAGGCGACTACACCTTC.

This clonotype was counted ten times or more. The chain uses TRBV6-1 and TRBJ1-2; D gene unclear. The CDR3 totals 15 residues. V shed 0 bases and J shed 4 bases, with 12 bases lying between them. Germline CDR1 is MNHNS and CDR2 is SASEGT. For the CDR3, the DNA is TGTGCCAGCAGTGAAGCGTCCCAACCCCTCTATGGCTACACCTTC. It translates to CASSEASQPLYGYTF.

This clonotype occurred many times. V usage is TRBV7-2 and J usage is TRBJ1-2; D ambiguous. The length of the CDR3 is 15 residues. The germline CDR1 and CDR2 sequences are SGHTA and FQGNSA. Trimming removed 1 base at V and 4 bases at J, with 13 bases between. CDR3 loop: CASSLDWSRSYGYTF. DNA of the CDR3: TGTGCCAGCAGCTTAGATTGGTCCCGAAGCTATGGCTACACCTTC.

In its sample, this clonotype was seen many times. The chain joins TRBV7-2 to TRBJ1-2; tentatively, D is TRBD1 (5 bases). CDR3 length equals 13 residues. From germline, CDR1 is SGHTA and CDR2 FQGNSA. The V and J ends lost 0 bases and 8 bases respectively, with 10 bases between them. The CDR3 coding sequence is TGTGCCAGCAGCTTAGCGTGGGACGGAGGCTACACCTTC. Translated: CASSLAWDGGYTF.

This clonotype was seen many times. This chain links TRBV7-8 with TRBJ2-3, with D perhaps matching TRBD2 (7 bases). Trimming stripped 4 bases from V and 0 bases from J, with 11 bases between. Germline values: CDR1 SGHVS, CDR2 FQNEAQ. The length of the CDR3 is 15 residues. This CDR3 reads CASSSRGGSTDTQYF. The CDR3 DNA reads as TGTGCCAGCAGCTCGAGGGGGGGCAGCACAGATACGCAGTATTTT.

There are many counts of this clonotype. The chain carries TRBV7-2 and TRBJ1-2, with TRBD1 as a possible D gene (6 bases). The length of the CDR3 is 13 residues. Trimming took 0 bases from V and 6 from J, leaving 8 bases between them. Germline V gene sequence: CDR1 SGHTA, CDR2 FQGNSA. The CDR3 DNA reads as TGTGCCAGCAGCTTAGCGCCAGGGGATGGCTACACCTTC. Its translation: CASSLAPGDGYTF.

This clonotype has ten or more counts. This sequence joins TRBV6-2 or TRBV6-3 and TRBJ1-1, with TRBD1 matching 9 bases. This CDR3 is built from 15 residues. Germline-derived CDR1 and CDR2 are MNHEY and SVGEGT. V shed 5 bases and J 1 base; nucleotides not matched to a gene: 5. This CDR3 reads CASSRGTGWNTEAFF. The DNA of the CDR3 is TGTGCCAGCAGTAGGGGGACAGGGTGGAACACTGAAGCTTTCTTT.

This clonotype came up many times. For the CDR3, the DNA is TGTGCCAGCAGCTTCACCTCAGAGGGGGAGGCTTTCTTT. It specifies CASSFTSEGEAFF. V gene TRBV7-9 combines with J gene TRBJ1-1; possible D gene TRBD1, 6 bases. Germline CDR1 and CDR2: SEHNR and FQNEAQ (reference sequence). V shed 3 bases and J shed 11 bases, with 16 bases lying between them. The CDR3 has 13 amino acids.

This clonotype has a handful of counts. The gene calls are TRBV28 and TRBJ2-4; 9 bases are shared with TRBD1. CDR1 and CDR2 from the germline V gene are MDHEN and SYDVKM. Trimming at V came to 6 bases and at J to 0 bases, leaving 6 bases not matched to a gene. The CDR3 is made up of 16 amino acids. This CDR3 is CASSRGQGLAKNIQYF. CDR3 nucleotides: TGTGCCAGCAGCAGAGGACAGGGGCTAGCCAAAAACATTCAGTACTTC.

This clonotype was detected ten times or more. The chain links TRBV7-2 to TRBJ1-6; D remains ambiguous. CDR3 length: 14 amino acids. V was shortened by 5 bases and J by 11 bases, with 16 bases between the two germline ends. Germline V gene sequence: CDR1 SGHTA, CDR2 FQGNSA. This CDR3 reads CASSPGPVGPPLHF. The CDR3 DNA is TGTGCCAGCAGCCCCGGGCCCGTAGGGCCACCCCTCCACTTT.

In this sample, this clonotype turned up many times. This sequence joins TRBV28 and TRBJ2-2, with D uncertain. The CDR3 totals 13 residues. V lost 8 bases and J 0 bases, leaving 7 bases between the germline ends. Germline assignment: CDR1 MDHEN and CDR2 SYDVKM. CDR3 amino acids: CASHVPNTGELFF. The DNA for the CDR3 is TGTGCCAGCCATGTTCCGAACACCGGGGAGCTGTTTTTT.

This clonotype has a count of ten or more. The chain links TRBV7-2 to TRBJ1-6; D might be TRBD1 (6 bases). The V end was cut by 6 bases, the J end by 0 bases, with 9 bases between. The CDR3 is 15 residues long. From germline, CDR1 is SGHTA and CDR2 FQGNSA. The DNA of the CDR3 is TGTGCCAGCAGAACGGACAGCTCCTATAATTCACCCCTCCACTTT. Its protein is CASRTDSSYNSPLHF.

This clonotype was recorded at least ten times. V is TRBV7-2 and J is TRBJ2-5, with TRBD2 matching 11 bases. Germline CDR1 and CDR2: SGHTA and FQGNSA. The CDR3 covers 15 residues. Trimming cost V 0 bases and J 5 bases; bases outside gene matches: 2. The chain's CDR3 is CASSLASSGGETQYF. CDR3 coding DNA: TGTGCCAGCAGCTTAGCGTCTAGCGGGGGGGAGACCCAGTACTTC.

Ten or more counts support this clonotype. This chain uses TRBV11-3 with TRBJ1-1; TRBD1 is a possible D gene (6 bases). Looked up from germline, CDR1 is SGHNT and CDR2 is YENEEA. Deletions cut 5 bases from V and 1 base from J, with 8 bases between. The CDR3 length is 13 residues. CDR3 coding DNA: TGTGCCAGCAGCCAGGGGACGAACACTGAAGCTTTCTTT. Translation gives CASSQGTNTEAFF.

This clonotype was seen at least ten times. Its ends do not fully match the called genes, so a read error is possible. V and J are TRBV5-3 and TRBJ1-1, with D perhaps matching TRBD1 (5 bases). TRBV5-3 is an open reading frame, and its role is uncertain. The CDR3 extends over 17 amino acids. The CDR3 protein is CASSLGRGASVNTEAFF. The CDR3 nucleotides read TGTGCCAGCAGCTTGGGAAGGGGCGCGTCGGTGAACACTGAAGCTTTCTTT.